Here is one T cell receptor (beta chain) with its context. Its antigen is undetermined. Enrollment shut out patients with autoimmune disease history or systemic immunosuppression. The entry originates in a study of OX40 agonist ivuxolimab in advanced cancers. Turning to the study itself: Six ivuxolimab dose levels, 0.01 to 10 mg/kg, were given intravenously every 2 weeks. Study outcomes and limitations: Low normalized T-cell clonal expansion was additionally recorded for some nonresponders. The antigens recognized by the expanded peripheral T cells, that is their antigen specificity, were not determined.

TCRdb's copy holds only in-frame clones and misses some; the assay was immunoSEQ multiplex PCR. In the table there are around 98,000 clones, around 88% of which are singletons. Germline-derived CDR1 and CDR2 are KGHSH and LQKENI. The CDR3 is made up of 14 amino acids. Trimming shortened V by 6 bases and J by 0 bases, and 11 bases separated the two germline ends. The sequence was collected from an adult with an advanced solid tumor such as melanoma, head and neck, liver or kidney cancer. The chain links TRBV18 to TRBJ1-1; D ambiguous. The sample in question was CD4+ or CD8+ T cells sorted from blood, obtained in a trial of the OX40 agonist ivuxolimab. The CDR3 region is CASSLNPLNTEAFF. As DNA, the CDR3 is TGTGCCAGCTCCCTGAACCCTCTGAACACTGAAGCTTTCTTT.